At least ten counts were recorded for the clone carrying this T cell receptor (beta chain). Time point denoted: blood at routine non-recurrence follow-up after resection. No cell sorting; template was whole RNA from tumor, lung tissue or PBMC. The data stem from a study of spatial heterogeneity in lung cancer. Unmatched junction bases numbered 10, after V lost 0 bases and J lost 7 bases. The CDR3 spans 18 residues. TCRdb ran MiXCR on the 5' RACE reads and lists one entry per CDR3 protein. The sample has about 19,000 distinct CDR3 sequences, 9% to 10% seen once. The genes are TRBV23-1 and TRBJ2-1, with TRBD2 matching over 12 bases. TRBV23-1 is known as an ORF, though its function is uncertain. The sequencing used PBMCs, collected at follow-up. This sequence was found in a female donor with early-stage non-small cell lung cancer. DNA of the CDR3: TGCGCCAGCAGTCAATCGAGGCTAGCGGGGGGGCCACCGAATGAGCAGTTCTTC. Protein sequence: CASSQSRLAGGPPNEQFF.